This TCR beta chain came from a study of CD8+ T cells in alopecia areata. Stated treatment: oral pan-JAK inhibitor, 5-10 mg twice daily. Sequencing templates came from extracted RNA that was reverse transcribed into cDNA. Here immunoSEQ multiplex PCR was the method, and the copy in TCRdb shows in-frame clones only, minus some. The sample lists fewer than 250,000 clones, approximately 60% occurring once. Study-level points and caveats: On tofacitinib, scalp and blood still held many of the expanded lesional clones.

With respect to this clone: Its antigen remains unidentified.

The V and J ends lost 0 bases and 1 base respectively, with 10 bases between them. There are 15 residues in the CDR3. The V gene's germline CDR1 is GTSNPN and CDR2 SVGIG (reference sequence). The rearrangement links TRBV30 to TRBJ2-1; tentatively, D is TRBD1 (5 bases). This receptor was obtained from a human donor with alopecia areata. Sequencing used CD4+ T cells sorted from blood, obtained at week 4, from a patient treated with tofacitinib. CDR3 amino acids: CAWSVRRASYNEQFF. CDR3 coding DNA: TGTGCCTGGAGTGTACGCAGGGCGTCCTACAATGAGCAGTTCTTC.